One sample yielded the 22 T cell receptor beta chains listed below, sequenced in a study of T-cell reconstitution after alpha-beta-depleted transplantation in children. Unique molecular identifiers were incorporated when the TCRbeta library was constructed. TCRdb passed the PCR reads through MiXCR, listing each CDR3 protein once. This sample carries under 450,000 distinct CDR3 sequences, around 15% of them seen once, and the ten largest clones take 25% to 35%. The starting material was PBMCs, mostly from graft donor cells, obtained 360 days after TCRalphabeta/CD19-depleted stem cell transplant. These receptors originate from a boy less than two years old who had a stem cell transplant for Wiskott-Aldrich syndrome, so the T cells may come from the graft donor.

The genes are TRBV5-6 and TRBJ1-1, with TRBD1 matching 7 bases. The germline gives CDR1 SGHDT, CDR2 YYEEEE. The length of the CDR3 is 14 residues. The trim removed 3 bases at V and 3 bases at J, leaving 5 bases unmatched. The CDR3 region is CASSYETGDTEAFF. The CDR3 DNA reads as TGTGCCAGCAGCTATGAAACAGGGGACACTGAAGCTTTCTTT.

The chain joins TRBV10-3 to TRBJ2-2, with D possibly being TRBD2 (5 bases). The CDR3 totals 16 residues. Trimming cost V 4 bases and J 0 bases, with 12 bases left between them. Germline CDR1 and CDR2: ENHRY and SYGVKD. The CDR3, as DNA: TGTGCCATCAGTGCGTTGGCGGGCCCGAACACCGGGGAGCTGTTTTTT. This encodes CAISALAGPNTGELFF.

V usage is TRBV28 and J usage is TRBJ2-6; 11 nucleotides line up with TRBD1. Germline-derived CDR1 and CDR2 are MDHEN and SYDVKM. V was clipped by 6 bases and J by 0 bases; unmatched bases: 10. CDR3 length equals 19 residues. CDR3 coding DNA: TGTGCCAGCAGCAAAACGCGGACAGGGGGCGGCTCTGGGGCCAACGTCCTGACTTTC. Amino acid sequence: CASSKTRTGGGSGANVLTF.

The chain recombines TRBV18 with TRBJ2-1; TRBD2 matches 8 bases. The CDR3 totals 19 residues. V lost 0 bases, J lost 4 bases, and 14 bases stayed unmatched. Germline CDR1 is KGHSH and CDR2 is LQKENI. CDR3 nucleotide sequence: TGTGCCAGCTCACCACCGCTTAATCACCCGGGGGGGCAGTACAATGAGCAGTTCTTC. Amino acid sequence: CASSPPLNHPGGQYNEQFF.

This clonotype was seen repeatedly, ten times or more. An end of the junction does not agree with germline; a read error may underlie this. CDR3 DNA: TGTGCCAGCAGTTTAGGGGACAGGTACAATGAGCAGTTCTTC. The encoded protein is CASSLGDRYNEQFF. The genes are TRBV5-1 and TRBJ2-1; 8 positions match TRBD1. The CDR3 has 14 amino acids. Germline CDR1 reads SGHRS; CDR2 reads YFSETQ.

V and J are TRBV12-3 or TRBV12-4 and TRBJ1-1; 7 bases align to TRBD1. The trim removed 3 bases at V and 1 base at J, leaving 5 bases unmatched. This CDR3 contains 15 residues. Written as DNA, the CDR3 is TGTGCCAGCAGTTTGGGACAGAGGCGGAACACTGAAGCTTTCTTT. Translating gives CASSLGQRRNTEAFF.

Here the CDR3 DNA reads TGTGCCAGCAGCTTAAGGTCCAGGCTAGCGGGAGGGTCGGACACCGGGGAGCTGTTTTTT. It encodes CASSLRSRLAGGSDTGELFF. This chain connects TRBV11-2 to TRBJ2-2; 12 bases fit TRBD2. The J segment lost 3 bases and the V segment lost 2 bases, leaving 13 bases of the junction unmatched. This CDR3 has 20 amino acids. Per germline, CDR1 SGHAT and CDR2 FQNNGV. The full variable domain, with the rest looked up from reference TRBV11-2 and TRBJ2-2, is EAGVAQSPRYKIIEKRQSVAFWCNPISGHATLYWYQQILGQGPKLLIQFQNNGVVDDSQLPKDRFSAERLKGVDSTLKIQPAKLEDSAVYLCASSLRSRLAGGSDTGELFFGEGSRLTVL.

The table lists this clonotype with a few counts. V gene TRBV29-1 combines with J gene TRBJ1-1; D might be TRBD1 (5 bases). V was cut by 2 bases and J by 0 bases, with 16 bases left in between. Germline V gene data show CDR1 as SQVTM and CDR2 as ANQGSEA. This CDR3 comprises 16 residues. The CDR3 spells CSVESGTGVLNTEAFF. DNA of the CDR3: TGCAGCGTTGAAAGCGGGACGGGGGTTTTGAACACTGAAGCTTTCTTT.

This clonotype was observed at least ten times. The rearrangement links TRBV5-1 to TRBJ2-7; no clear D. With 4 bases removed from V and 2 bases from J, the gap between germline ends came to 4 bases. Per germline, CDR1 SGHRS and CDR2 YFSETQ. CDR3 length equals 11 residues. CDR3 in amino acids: CASSDTYEQYF. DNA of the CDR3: TGCGCCAGCAGCGATACCTACGAGCAGTACTTC.

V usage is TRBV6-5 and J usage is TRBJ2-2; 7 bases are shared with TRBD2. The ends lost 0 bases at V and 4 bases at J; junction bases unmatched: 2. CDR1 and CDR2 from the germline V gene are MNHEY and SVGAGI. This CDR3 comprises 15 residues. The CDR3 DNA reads TGTGCCAGCAGTTACTCGGGGGGGGTCACCGGGGAGCTGTTTTTT. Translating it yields CASSYSGGVTGELFF.

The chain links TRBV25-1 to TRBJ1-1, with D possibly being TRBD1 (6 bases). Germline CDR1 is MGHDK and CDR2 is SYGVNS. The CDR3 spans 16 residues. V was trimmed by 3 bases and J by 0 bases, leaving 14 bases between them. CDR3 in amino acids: CASSDWTAVMNTEAFF. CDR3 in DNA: TGTGCCAGCAGTGATTGGACAGCCGTTATGAACACTGAAGCTTTCTTT.

CDR3 residues: CATSRRTGVGTGELFF. The CDR3 DNA reads TGTGCCACCAGCAGAAGGACAGGGGTGGGCACCGGGGAGCTGTTTTTT. V and J are TRBV15 and TRBJ2-2, with TRBD1 matching 9 bases. The length of the CDR3 is 16 residues. V lost 2 bases, J lost 4 bases, and 5 bases stayed unmatched. Germline V CDR1 and CDR2: LNHNV, YYDKDF (reference sequence).

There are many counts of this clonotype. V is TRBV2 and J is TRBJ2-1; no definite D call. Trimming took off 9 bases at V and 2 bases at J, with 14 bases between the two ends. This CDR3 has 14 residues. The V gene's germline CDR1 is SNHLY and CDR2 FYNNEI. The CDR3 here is CASASDVAYNEQFF. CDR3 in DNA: TGTGCCAGTGCCTCCGATGTTGCCTACAATGAGCAGTTCTTC.

This chain's CDR3 is CASSWDRGGELFF. CDR3 nucleotide sequence: TGCGCCAGCAGCTGGGACAGGGGCGGGGAGCTGTTTTTT. The rearrangement uses TRBV5-1 and TRBJ2-2; 10 bases line up with TRBD1. Germline CDR1 reads SGHRS; CDR2 reads YFSETQ. This CDR3 is 13 amino acids long. The V gene end was trimmed by 3 bases and the J gene end by 7 bases; junction bases not matched to a gene: 0.

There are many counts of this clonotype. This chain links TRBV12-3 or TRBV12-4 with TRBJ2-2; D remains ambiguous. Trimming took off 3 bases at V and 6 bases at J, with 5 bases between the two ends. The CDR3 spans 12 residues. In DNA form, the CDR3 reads TGTGCCAGCAGTTTTTGGGCCGGGGAGCTGTTTTTT. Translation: CASSFWAGELFF.

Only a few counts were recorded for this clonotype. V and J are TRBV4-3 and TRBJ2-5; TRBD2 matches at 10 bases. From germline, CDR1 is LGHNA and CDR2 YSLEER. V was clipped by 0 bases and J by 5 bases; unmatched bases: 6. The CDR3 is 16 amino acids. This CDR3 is CASSQDPSGSGETQYF. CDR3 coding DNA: TGCGCCAGCAGCCAAGATCCTAGCGGGAGTGGGGAGACCCAGTACTTC.

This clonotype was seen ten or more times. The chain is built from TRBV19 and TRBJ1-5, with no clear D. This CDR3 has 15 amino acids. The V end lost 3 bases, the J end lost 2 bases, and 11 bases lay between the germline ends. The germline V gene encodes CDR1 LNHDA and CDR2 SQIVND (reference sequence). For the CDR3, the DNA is TGTGCCAGTAGTATCGGACTAAGGGGCAATCAGCCCCAGCATTTT. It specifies CASSIGLRGNQPQHF. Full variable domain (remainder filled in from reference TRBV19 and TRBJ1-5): DGGITQSPKYLFRKEGQNVTLSCEQNLNHDAMYWYRQDPGQGLRLIYYSQIVNDFQKGDIAEGYSVSREKKESFPLTVTSAQKNPTAFYLCASSIGLRGNQPQHFGDGTRLSIL.

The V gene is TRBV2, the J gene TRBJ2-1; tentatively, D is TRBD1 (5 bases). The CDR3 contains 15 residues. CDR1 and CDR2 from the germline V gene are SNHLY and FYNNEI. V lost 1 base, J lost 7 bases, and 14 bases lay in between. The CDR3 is CASSEVRTPWNEQFF. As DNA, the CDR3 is TGTGCCAGCAGTGAAGTTAGGACACCTTGGAATGAGCAGTTCTTC.

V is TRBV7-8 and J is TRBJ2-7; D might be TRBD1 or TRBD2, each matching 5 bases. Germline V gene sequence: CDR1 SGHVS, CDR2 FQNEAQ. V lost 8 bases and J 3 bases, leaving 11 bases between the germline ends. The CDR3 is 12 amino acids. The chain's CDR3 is CASRDGIYEQYF. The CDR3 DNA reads TGTGCCAGCCGGGACGGGATCTACGAGCAGTACTTC.

The CDR3 sequence: CSAGGASKNIQYF. The CDR3 DNA follows: TGCAGTGCTGGAGGTGCCTCTAAAAACATTCAGTACTTC. The genes are TRBV20-1 and TRBJ2-4, with D possibly being TRBD2 (5 bases). The CDR3 extends over 13 amino acids. The germline V gene encodes CDR1 DFQATT and CDR2 SNEGSKA (reference sequence). V lost 5 bases and J lost 4, with 12 bases in between.

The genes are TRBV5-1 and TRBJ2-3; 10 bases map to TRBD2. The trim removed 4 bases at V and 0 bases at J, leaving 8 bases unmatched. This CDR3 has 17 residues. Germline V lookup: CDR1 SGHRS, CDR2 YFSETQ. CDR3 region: CASSPGLAPSSTDTQYF. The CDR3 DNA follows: TGCGCCAGCAGCCCGGGACTAGCGCCTAGTAGCACAGATACGCAGTATTTT.

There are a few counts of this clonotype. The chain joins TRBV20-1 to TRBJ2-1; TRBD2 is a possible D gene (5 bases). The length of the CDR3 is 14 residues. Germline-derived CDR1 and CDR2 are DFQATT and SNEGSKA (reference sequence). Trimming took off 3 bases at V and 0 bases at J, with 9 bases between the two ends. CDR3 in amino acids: CSASPGLSYNEQFF. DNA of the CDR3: TGCAGTGCTAGTCCAGGACTCTCCTACAATGAGCAGTTCTTC.